This T cell receptor (beta chain) was recovered during a study of control samples from healthy donors and cancer patients (TCRdb year 2020). To prepare the library, the immunoSEQ multiplex PCR assay was applied. The clones in this table, taken by TCRdb from immuneACCESS, are in-frame only. Not every clone is retained; where verified, under half of the shortfall comes from an unresolved V gene, and the cause of the rest is unknown. For this sample there are over 150,000 clones; approximately 93% appear just once. Together, the top ten hold around 6.1% of the sample. Concerning this clone itself: The antigen this receptor binds is unknown. Per-base qualities were not stored, and no clone one base away is much larger.

Sequencing used blood. The receptor's source is a middle-aged man in good health.

At the DNA level, the sequence is TGTGCCAGTAGTATATCGGGGGACTCGTGGATCAATGGCTACACCTTC. Translated, this is CASSISGDSWINGYTF. The receptor chain draws on TRBV19 and TRBJ1-2; the D gene is perhaps TRBD1, on 5 matching bases. V sheds 2 bases and J sheds 6 bases, leaving 19 bases between their ends. The cysteine opens and the phenylalanine closes a CDR3 of 16 amino acids. Left in the record is the CDR3 DNA by itself, 48 bases read in frame from the first base. The germline V gene (reference sequence) sets CDR1 to LNHDA and CDR2 to SQIVND.